The 6 T cell receptor beta chains below were found in one sample sequenced in a study of PD-1 blockade in mismatch repair-deficient tumors. Clones were sequenced by immunoSEQ multiplex PCR, and TCRdb holds only the in-frame ones, with some missing. The sample yields about 16,000 clones, 84% seen once. Sequences were derived from PBMCs, sampled before pembrolizumab treatment. The source of these receptors is an adult with mismatch repair-deficient cancer.

This sequence joins TRBV29-1 and TRBJ1-5, with 11 bases lining up with TRBD1. There are 15 residues in the CDR3. From germline, CDR1 is SQVTM and CDR2 ANQGSEA. The trim removed 6 bases at V and 6 bases at J, leaving 10 bases unmatched. CDR3 nucleotide sequence: TGCAGCGTGAGTACCGGGACAGGGGGAAGTCAGCCCCAGCATTTT. Translating gives CSVSTGTGGSQPQHF.

This sequence joins TRBV30 and TRBJ2-1; D may be TRBD2 (5 bases). The CDR3 runs to 11 residues. The germline CDR1 and CDR2 sequences are GTSNPN and SVGIG (reference sequence). The V end was cut by 5 bases, the J end by 6 bases, with 8 bases between. CDR3 sequence: CAWFRGNEQFF. The CDR3 DNA is TGTGCCTGGTTCCGGGGCAATGAGCAGTTCTTC.

In its sample, this clone was seen a few times. The chain employs TRBV7-9 and TRBJ2-1, with a possible D match to TRBD1 (6 bases). The V gene's germline CDR1 is SEHNR and CDR2 FQNEAQ (reference sequence). CDR3 length equals 14 residues. V dropped 5 bases and J dropped 3 bases, with 11 bases sitting between them. The DNA of the CDR3 is TGTGCCAGCAGCCCAAGGGGGAACTACAATGAGCAGTTCTTC. It translates to CASSPRGNYNEQFF. Full variable domain (rest looked up from reference TRBV7-9 and TRBJ2-1): DTGVSQNPRHKITKRGQNVTFRCDPISEHNRLYWYRQTLGQGPEFLTYFQNEAQLEKSRLLSDRFSAERPKGSFSTLEIQRTEQGDSAMYLCASSPRGNYNEQFFGPGTRLTVL.

The CDR3 bases are TGTGCCAGCTCACCACCGGCGGCAGGAGAGACCCAGTACTTC. Translated: CASSPPAAGETQYF. J is TRBJ2-5 and V is TRBV18, with no clear D. The CDR3 runs 14 residues. The germline CDR1 and CDR2 sequences are KGHSH and LQKENI. Trimming took off 0 bases at V and 4 bases at J, with 9 bases between the two ends. The variable domain in full, completed from reference TRBV18 and TRBJ2-5, reads NAGVMQNPRHLVRRRGQEARLRCSPMKGHSHVYWYRQLPEEGLKFMVYLQKENIIDESGMPKERFSAEFPKEGPSILRIQQVVRGDSAAYFCASSPPAAGETQYFGPGTRLLVL.

The chain carries TRBV6-4 and TRBJ2-3, with 10 nucleotides matching TRBD2. V trimming: 0 bases; J trimming: 0 bases; junction bases outside the gene matches: 0. Germline V CDR1 and CDR2: MRHNA, SNTAGT. The CDR3 is 16 residues long. The CDR3 nucleotides are TGTGCCAGCAGTGACTCGACTAGCGGGAGCACAGATACGCAGTATTTT. It is translated as CASSDSTSGSTDTQYF.

The rearrangement uses TRBV5-1 and TRBJ1-1; 8 bases are a match to TRBD1. V dropped 4 bases and J dropped 4; count of bases not matched to a gene: 6. CDR1 is SGHRS, CDR2 YFSETQ, per germline. CDR3 length: 14 residues. The CDR3 reads CASSEPGGGTEAFF. The DNA for the CDR3 is TGCGCCAGCAGCGAACCAGGGGGCGGCACTGAAGCTTTCTTT.